The next 10 T cell receptor beta chains were all read from a single sample in a study of blood T cell repertoires in COVID-19. Generated by immunoSEQ multiplex PCR, the TCRdb table keeps only in-frame clones and is missing some. The repertoire holds about 250,000 clones, with around 84% as singletons. The sequenced material came from PBMCs or T cells enriched from blood (not recorded which). The receptors here all came from a man between 18 and 35 years old who had recovered from COVID-19.

The rearrangement joins TRBV5-5 to TRBJ2-3; D is uncertain. V was trimmed by 7 bases and J by 5 bases, leaving 5 bases between them. This CDR3 has 10 amino acids. Germline V gives CDR1 SGHKS, CDR2 YYEKEE (reference sequence). The CDR3 DNA is TGTGCCAGCCTCGGAGATACGCAGTATTTT. Translated, it gives CASLGDTQYF.

This clone was counted only a few times. V usage is TRBV4-2 and J usage is TRBJ2-3, with TRBD1 matching over 8 bases. Germline V gene lookup returns CDR1 LGHNA and CDR2 YNFKEQ. Trimming removed 1 base from V and 4 bases from J; junction bases left unmatched: 4. The CDR3 length is 15 residues. The CDR3 coding sequence is TGTGCCAGCAGCCAAGCACAGGGGGGCGCAGATACGCAGTATTTT. It yields the protein CASSQAQGGADTQYF.

The chain is built from TRBV20-1 and TRBJ2-7; 8 bases map to TRBD1. CDR1 DFQATT and CDR2 SNEGSKA come from the germline V gene (reference sequence). J gave up 5 bases and V 6 bases, and 3 bases lay outside the gene matches. The CDR3 is 11 amino acids. The chain's CDR3 is CSARQGNEQYF. The CDR3 nucleotides read TGCAGTGCAAGACAGGGGAACGAGCAGTACTTC.

The chain is built from TRBV28 and TRBJ2-7, with D perhaps matching TRBD1 (6 bases). This CDR3 spans 14 amino acids. CDR1 is MDHEN, CDR2 SYDVKM, per germline. Trimming took 3 bases from V and 4 from J, leaving 13 bases between them. CDR3: CASSFGGARYEQYF. CDR3 in DNA: TGTGCCAGCAGTTTTGGGGGCGCGAGGTACGAGCAGTACTTC.

This chain links TRBV5-1 with TRBJ2-7; TRBD2 might be the D (6 bases). The CDR3 runs to 14 residues. V dropped 2 bases and J dropped 4 bases, with 13 bases sitting between them. The germline V gene encodes CDR1 SGHRS and CDR2 YFSETQ. The CDR3 DNA reads TGCGCCAGCAGCTTTCAGGGACTGGAGTACGAGCAGTACTTC. It specifies CASSFQGLEYEQYF. The full variable domain, rest sourced from reference TRBV5-1 and TRBJ2-7, is KAGVTQTPRYLIKTRGQQVTLSCSPISGHRSVSWYQQTPGQGLQFLFEYFSETQRNKGNFPGRFSGRQFSNSRSEMNVSTLELGDSALYLCASSFQGLEYEQYFGPGTRLTVT.

The chain recombines TRBV12-3 or TRBV12-4 with TRBJ1-4; 7 bases match TRBD1. The junction had 6 bases not matched to a gene; V was cut back by 3 bases and J by 11 bases. The CDR3 totals 13 residues. This CDR3 reads CASSFYGRGKLFF. Here the CDR3 DNA reads TGTGCCAGCAGTTTTTACGGCAGGGGGAAACTGTTTTTT.

This sequence joins TRBV5-1 and TRBJ2-3; 7 bases match TRBD1. J gave up 2 bases and V 1 base, and 7 bases lay outside the gene matches. Germline-derived CDR1 and CDR2 are SGHRS and YFSETQ. The length of the CDR3 is 16 residues. Written as DNA, the CDR3 is TGCGCCAGCAGCTTGCAAACAGGGGTTTCCACAGATACGCAGTATTTT. Its protein is CASSLQTGVSTDTQYF.

The chain recombines TRBV4-2 with TRBJ2-1, with a weak D call TRBD2 (6 bases). The CDR3 is 15 amino acids. Trimming left V 0 bases short and J 5 bases short, with 11 bases between. Per the germline V gene, CDR1 is LGHNA and CDR2 is YNFKEQ. The CDR3 sequence: CASSQDRLGDNEQFF. DNA for the CDR3: TGTGCCAGCAGCCAAGATAGACTAGGAGACAATGAGCAGTTCTTC.

The chain is built from TRBV28 and TRBJ1-2; TRBD1 might be the D (6 bases). CDR3 size: 13 residues. Trimming pared 10 bases from V and 4 bases from J, leaving 16 bases between. CDR1 and CDR2 from the germline V gene are MDHEN and SYDVKM. CDR3 sequence reads: CAITRDKLYGYTF. The CDR3 DNA reads TGTGCCATCACCCGGGACAAACTCTATGGCTACACCTTC.

The genes are TRBV4-1 and TRBJ2-5; 12 bases fit TRBD2. The CDR3 is made up of 16 amino acids. J gave up 2 bases and V 4 bases, and 5 bases lay outside the gene matches. In germline, CDR1 is MGHRA, CDR2 YSYEKL. CDR3 coding DNA: TGCGCCAGCAGCCTGCGGACTAGCGGGGTGCAAGAGACCCAGTACTTC. It codes for CASSLRTSGVQETQYF.